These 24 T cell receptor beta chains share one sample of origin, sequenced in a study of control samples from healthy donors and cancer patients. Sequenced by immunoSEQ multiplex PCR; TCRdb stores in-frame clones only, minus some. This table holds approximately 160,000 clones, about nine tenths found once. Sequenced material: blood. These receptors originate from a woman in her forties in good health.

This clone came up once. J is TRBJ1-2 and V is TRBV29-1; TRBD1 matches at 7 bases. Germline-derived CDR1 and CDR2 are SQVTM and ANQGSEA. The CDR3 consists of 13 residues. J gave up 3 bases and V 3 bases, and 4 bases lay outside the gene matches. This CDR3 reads CSVEGGQHYGYTF. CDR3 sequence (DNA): TGCAGCGTTGAGGGGGGACAGCACTATGGCTACACCTTC.

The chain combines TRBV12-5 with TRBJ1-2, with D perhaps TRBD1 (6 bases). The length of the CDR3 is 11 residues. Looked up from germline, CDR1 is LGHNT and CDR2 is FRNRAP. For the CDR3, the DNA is TGTGCCATTCCCGAGGGGGTTGGCTACACCTTC. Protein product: CAIPEGVGYTF.

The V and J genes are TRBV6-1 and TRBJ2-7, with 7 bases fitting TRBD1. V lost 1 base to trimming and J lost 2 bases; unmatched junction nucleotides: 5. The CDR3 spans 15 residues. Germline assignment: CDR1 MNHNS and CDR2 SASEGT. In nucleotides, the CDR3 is TGTGCCAGCAGTGAAGTCGTCAGGGGGACCTACGAGCAGTACTTC. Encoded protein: CASSEVVRGTYEQYF.

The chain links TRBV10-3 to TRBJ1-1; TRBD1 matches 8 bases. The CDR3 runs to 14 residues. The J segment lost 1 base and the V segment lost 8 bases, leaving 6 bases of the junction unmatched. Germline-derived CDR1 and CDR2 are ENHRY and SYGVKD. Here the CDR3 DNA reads TGTGCCATCGCCTTGGGGACAGGGAACACTGAAGCTTTCTTT. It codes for CAIALGTGNTEAFF.

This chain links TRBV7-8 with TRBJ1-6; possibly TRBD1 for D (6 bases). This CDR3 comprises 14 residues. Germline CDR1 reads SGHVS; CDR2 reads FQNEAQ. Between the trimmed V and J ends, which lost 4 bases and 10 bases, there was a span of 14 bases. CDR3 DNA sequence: TGTGCCAGCAGCTATACAGGGATGGAGTCACCCCTCCACTTT. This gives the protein CASSYTGMESPLHF.

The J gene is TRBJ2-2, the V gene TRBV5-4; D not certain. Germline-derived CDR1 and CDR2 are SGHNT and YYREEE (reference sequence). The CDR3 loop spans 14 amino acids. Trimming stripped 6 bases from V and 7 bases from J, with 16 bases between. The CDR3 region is CASTELERGGELFF. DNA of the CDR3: TGTGCCAGCACCGAACTTGAGAGAGGCGGGGAGCTGTTTTTT.

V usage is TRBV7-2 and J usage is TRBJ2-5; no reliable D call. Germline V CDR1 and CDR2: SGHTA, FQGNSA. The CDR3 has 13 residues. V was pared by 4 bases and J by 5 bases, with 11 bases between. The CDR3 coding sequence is TGTGCCAGCAGCTCGTTGAATTGGGAGACCCAGTACTTC. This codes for CASSSLNWETQYF.

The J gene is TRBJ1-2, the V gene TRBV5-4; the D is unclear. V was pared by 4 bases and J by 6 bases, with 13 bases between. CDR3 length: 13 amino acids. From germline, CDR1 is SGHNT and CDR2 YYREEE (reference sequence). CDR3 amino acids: CASSLALEDGYTF. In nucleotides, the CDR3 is TGTGCCAGCAGCCTAGCCCTTGAGGATGGCTACACCTTC. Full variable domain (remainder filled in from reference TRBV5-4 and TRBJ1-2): ETGVTQSPTHLIKTRGQQVTLRCSSQSGHNTVSWYQQALGQGPQFIFQYYREEENGRGNFPPRFSGLQFPNYSSELNVNALELDDSALYLCASSLALEDGYTFGSGTRLTVV.

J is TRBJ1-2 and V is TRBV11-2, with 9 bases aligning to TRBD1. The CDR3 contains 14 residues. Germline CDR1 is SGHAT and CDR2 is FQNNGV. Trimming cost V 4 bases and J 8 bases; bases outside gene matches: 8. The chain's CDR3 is CASSSPGQGGGYTF. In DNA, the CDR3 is TGTGCCAGCAGCTCCCCGGGACAGGGAGGCGGCTACACCTTC.

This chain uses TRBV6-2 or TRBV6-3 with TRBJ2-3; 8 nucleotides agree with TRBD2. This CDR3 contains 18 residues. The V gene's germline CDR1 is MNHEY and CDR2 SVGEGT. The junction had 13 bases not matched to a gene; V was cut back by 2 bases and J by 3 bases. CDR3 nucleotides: TGTGCCAGCAGTTACCCCCTTGGACGGGGGGGCCTAACAGATACGCAGTATTTT. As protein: CASSYPLGRGGLTDTQYF.

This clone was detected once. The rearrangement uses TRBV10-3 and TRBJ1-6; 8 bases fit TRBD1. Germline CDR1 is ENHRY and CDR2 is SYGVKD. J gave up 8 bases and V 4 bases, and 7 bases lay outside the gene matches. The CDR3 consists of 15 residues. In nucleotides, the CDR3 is TGTGCCATCAGTGTCCGACAGGGGCCCGATTCACCCCTCCACTTT. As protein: CAISVRQGPDSPLHF.

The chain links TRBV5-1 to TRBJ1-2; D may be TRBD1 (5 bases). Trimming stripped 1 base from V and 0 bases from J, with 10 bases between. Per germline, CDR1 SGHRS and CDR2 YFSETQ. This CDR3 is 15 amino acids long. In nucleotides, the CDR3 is TGCGCCAGCAGCTTGCAGGCAGGGACTAACTATGGCTACACCTTC. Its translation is CASSLQAGTNYGYTF.

CDR3 in amino acids: CASSAQGEKEKLFF. CDR3 nucleotide sequence: TGTGCCAGTAGTGCACAGGGGGAGAAAGAAAAACTGTTTTTT. J is TRBJ1-4 and V is TRBV19; 8 bases line up with TRBD1. V lost 5 bases to trimming and J lost 8 bases; unmatched junction nucleotides: 7. The CDR3 spans 14 residues. Germline V gene lookup returns CDR1 LNHDA and CDR2 SQIVND (reference sequence).

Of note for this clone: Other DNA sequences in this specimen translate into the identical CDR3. The CDR3 sequence is CASSQAGQPQHF. The DNA for the CDR3 is TGTGCCAGCAGCCAAGCGGGCCAGCCCCAGCATTTT. The V gene is TRBV3-1 (or the pseudogene TRBV3-2), the J gene TRBJ1-5; D is undetermined. Trimming stripped 1 base from V and 7 bases from J, with 5 bases between. Germline V gives CDR1 LGHDT, CDR2 YNNKEL (reference sequence). The CDR3 is 12 residues long.

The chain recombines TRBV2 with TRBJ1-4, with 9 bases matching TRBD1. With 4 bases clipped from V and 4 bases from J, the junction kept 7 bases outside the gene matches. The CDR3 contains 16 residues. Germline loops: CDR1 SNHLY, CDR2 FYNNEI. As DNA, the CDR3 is TGTGCCAGCAGTGGGGACAGGGATTGGGGTAATGAAAAACTGTTTTTT. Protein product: CASSGDRDWGNEKLFF. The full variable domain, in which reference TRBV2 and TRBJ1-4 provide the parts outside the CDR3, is EPEVTQTPSHQVTQMGQEVILRCVPISNHLYFYWYRQILGQKVEFLVSFYNNEISEKSEIFDDQFSVERPDGSNFTLKIRSTKLEDSAMYFCASSGDRDWGNEKLFFGSGTQLSVL.

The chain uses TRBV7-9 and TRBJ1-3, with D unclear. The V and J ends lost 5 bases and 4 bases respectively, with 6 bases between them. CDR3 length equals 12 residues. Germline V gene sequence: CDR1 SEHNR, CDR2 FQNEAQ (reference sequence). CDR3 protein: CASSPHGNTIYF. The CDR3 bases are TGTGCCAGCAGCCCCCACGGAAACACCATATATTTT. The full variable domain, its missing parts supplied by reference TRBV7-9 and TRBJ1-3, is DTGVSQNPRHKITKRGQNVTFRCDPISEHNRLYWYRQTLGQGPEFLTYFQNEAQLEKSRLLSDRFSAERPKGSFSTLEIQRTEQGDSAMYLCASSPHGNTIYFGEGSWLTVV.

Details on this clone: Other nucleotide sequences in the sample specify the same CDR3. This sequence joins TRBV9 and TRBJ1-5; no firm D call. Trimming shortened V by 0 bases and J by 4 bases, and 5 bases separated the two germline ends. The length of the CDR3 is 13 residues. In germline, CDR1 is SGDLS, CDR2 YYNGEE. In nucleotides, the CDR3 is TGTGCCAGCAGCGTAGACGGAAATCAGCCCCAGCATTTT. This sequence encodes CASSVDGNQPQHF.

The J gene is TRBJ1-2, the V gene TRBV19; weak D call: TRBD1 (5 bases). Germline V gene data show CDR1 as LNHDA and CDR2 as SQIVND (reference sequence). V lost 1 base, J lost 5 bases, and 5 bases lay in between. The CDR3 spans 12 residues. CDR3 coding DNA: TGTGCCAGTAGTATAGCAGGGTATGGCTACACCTTC. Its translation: CASSIAGYGYTF.

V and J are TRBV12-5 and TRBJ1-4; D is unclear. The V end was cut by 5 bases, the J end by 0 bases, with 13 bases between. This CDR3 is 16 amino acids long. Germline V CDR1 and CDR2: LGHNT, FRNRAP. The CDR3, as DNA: TGTGCTAGTGGTCACACCCAGACTGCAACTAATGAAAAACTGTTTTTT. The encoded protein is CASGHTQTATNEKLFF.

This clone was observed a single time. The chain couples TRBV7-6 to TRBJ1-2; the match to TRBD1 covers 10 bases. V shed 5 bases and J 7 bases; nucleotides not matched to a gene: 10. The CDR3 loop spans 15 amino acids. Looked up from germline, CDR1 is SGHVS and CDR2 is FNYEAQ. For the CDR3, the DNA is TGTGCCAGCAGCGAGTCGACAGGGGGCTGGGGTGGCTACACCTTC. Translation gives CASSESTGGWGGYTF. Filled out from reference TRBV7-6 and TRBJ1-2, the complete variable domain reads GAGVSQSPRYKVTKRGQDVALRCDPISGHVSLYWYRQALGQGPEFLTYFNYEAQQDKSGLPNDRFSAERPEGSISTLTIQRTEQRDSAMYRCASSESTGGWGGYTFGSGTRLTVV.

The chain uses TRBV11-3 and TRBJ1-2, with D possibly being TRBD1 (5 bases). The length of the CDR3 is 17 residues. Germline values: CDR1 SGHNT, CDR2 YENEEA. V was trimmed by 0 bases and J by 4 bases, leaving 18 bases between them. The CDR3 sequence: CASSLDRGVWGPYGYTF. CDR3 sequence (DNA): TGTGCCAGCAGCTTAGATCGTGGGGTGTGGGGACCCTATGGCTACACCTTC. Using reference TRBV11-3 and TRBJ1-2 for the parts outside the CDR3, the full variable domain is EAGVVQSPRYKIIEKKQPVAFWCNPISGHNTLYWYLQNLGQGPELLIRYENEEAVDDSQLPKDRFSAERLKGVDSTLKIQPAELGDSAVYLCASSLDRGVWGPYGYTFGSGTRLTVV.

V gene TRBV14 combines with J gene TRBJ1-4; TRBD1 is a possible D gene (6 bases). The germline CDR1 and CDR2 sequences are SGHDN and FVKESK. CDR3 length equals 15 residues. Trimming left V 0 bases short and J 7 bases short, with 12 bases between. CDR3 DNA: TGTGCCAGCAGCCAAGAGCAGGGGTTAAGTGAAAAACTGTTTTTT. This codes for CASSQEQGLSEKLFF.

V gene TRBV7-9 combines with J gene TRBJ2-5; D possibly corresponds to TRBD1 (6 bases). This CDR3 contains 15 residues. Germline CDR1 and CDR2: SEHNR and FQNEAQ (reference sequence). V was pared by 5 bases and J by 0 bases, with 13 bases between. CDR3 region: CASSRQVPYQETQYF. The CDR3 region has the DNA TGTGCCAGCAGCCGACAGGTCCCCTACCAAGAGACCCAGTACTTC.

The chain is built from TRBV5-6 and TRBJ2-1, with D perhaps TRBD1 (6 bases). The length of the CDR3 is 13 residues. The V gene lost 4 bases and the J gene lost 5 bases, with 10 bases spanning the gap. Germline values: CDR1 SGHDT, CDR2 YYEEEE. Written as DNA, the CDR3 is TGTGCCAGCAGCCCGGGACACAACAATGAGCAGTTCTTC. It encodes CASSPGHNNEQFF.